This TCR beta chain derives from a study of T cells in Graves' hyperthyroidism and ophthalmopathy. Study conclusions and caveats: Blood samples included most of the expanded thyroid clonotypes exceeding 0.001. From stable hyperthyroidism, ophthalmopathy was set apart by a 13 V-J model.

The germline V and J ends were trimmed by 4 bases and 0 bases, with 14 bases remaining between them. Germline CDR1 and CDR2: SGHRS and YFSETQ. The CDR3 is 15 residues long. From RNA transcripts, TCR beta CDR3 regions were amplified. An initial round of RT-PCR targeting the TCR CDR3 relied on the HTBI primer set. TCRdb re-derived calls from the multiplex PCR reads in MiXCR, one entry per CDR3 protein. The top ten hold over 25% of the sample, which has roughly 400,000 distinct CDR3 sequences, 11% to 15% seen once. This clonotype was seen many times. Its specificity is unknown. What was sequenced was blood. The sequence was collected from a man in his forties or fifties with Graves' ophthalmopathy. The V call is TRBV5-1, the J call TRBJ2-7; a possible D gene is TRBD2 (5 bases). The CDR3 sequence: CASSPRGPLSYEQYF. The CDR3 nucleotides read TGCGCCAGCAGCCCCAGAGGGCCCCTCTCCTACGAGCAGTACTTC.